This T cell receptor (beta chain) stems from a study of T cells after posttransplantation cyclophosphamide. Measured with immunoSEQ multiplex PCR; TCRdb has only the in-frame clones, and not every one. This sample has 35,000 to 40,000 clones, each found more than once. V gave up 0 bases and J gave up 12 bases; unmatched junction bases: 15. CDR1 and CDR2 (germline): LGHNA, YSLEER. This CDR3 region has 18 residues. This clone occurred many times. The sequenced sample was PBMCs. This TCR was sampled from a man over 45 in good health, CMV-negative, and a related stem cell transplant donor. V gene TRBV4-3 combines with J gene TRBJ2-1; TRBD1 matches at 12 bases. CDR3 sequence reads: CASSQDIETGTGGARQFF. DNA for the CDR3: TGCGCCAGCAGCCAAGATATCGAGACCGGGACAGGGGGCGCGAGGCAGTTCTTC.